One and the same sample provided the 6 T cell receptor beta chains below, sequenced in a study of CD8+ T cells in alopecia areata. Sequencing templates came from extracted RNA that was reverse transcribed into cDNA. The repertoire was sequenced with immunoSEQ multiplex PCR; TCRdb's copy has only in-frame clones and lacks some. Counted here are about 140,000 clones, around 87% occurring once; the ten biggest clones make up around 14%. Specified treatment: oral pan-JAK inhibitor, 5-10 mg twice daily. The sample in question was CD8+ T cells sorted from blood, obtained at week 4, from a patient treated with tofacitinib. These receptors all stem from a human donor with alopecia areata.

Regarding this clone: One junction end disagrees with the germline gene, perhaps due to a read error. The V gene is TRBV5-6, the J gene TRBJ2-7; 11 bases agree with TRBD1. This CDR3 is 14 amino acids long. From germline, CDR1 is SGHDT and CDR2 YYEEEE. The CDR3 coding sequence is TGTGCCGGCAGCTTGGGGACAGGGGGCTACGAGCAGTACTTC. It codes for CAGSLGTGGYEQYF.

This chain connects TRBV30 to TRBJ1-1, with D maybe TRBD1 (6 bases). The CDR3 loop spans 14 amino acids. The V and J ends lost 3 bases and 3 bases respectively, with 14 bases between them. CDR1 GTSNPN and CDR2 SVGIG come from the germline V gene (reference sequence). The CDR3 here is CAWRTKSGDTEAFF. The CDR3 nucleotides are TGTGCCTGGAGGACCAAATCAGGGGACACTGAAGCTTTCTTT.

This sequence joins TRBV7-9 and TRBJ2-2; D might be TRBD2 (6 bases). This CDR3 has 15 amino acids. Between the trimmed V and J ends, which lost 8 bases and 5 bases, there was a span of 18 bases. The germline V gene encodes CDR1 SEHNR and CDR2 FQNEAQ (reference sequence). The CDR3 sequence is CASPPSGRGTGELFF. The CDR3 coding sequence is TGTGCCAGCCCCCCGAGCGGGCGAGGAACCGGGGAGCTGTTTTTT. The full variable domain, its missing parts supplied by reference TRBV7-9 and TRBJ2-2, is DTGVSQNPRHKITKRGQNVTFRCDPISEHNRLYWYRQTLGQGPEFLTYFQNEAQLEKSRLLSDRFSAERPKGSFSTLEIQRTEQGDSAMYLCASPPSGRGTGELFFGEGSRLTVL.

For this clone: At the DNA level, this CDR3 is encoded by other sequences in the same sample as well. This CDR3 reads CASSLVSYNEQFF. The CDR3 bases are TGCGCCAGCAGCTTGGTCTCCTACAATGAGCAGTTCTTC. The chain combines TRBV5-1 with TRBJ2-1; D gene uncertain. The V end was cut by 0 bases, the J end by 0 bases, with 1 base between. Germline V lookup: CDR1 SGHRS, CDR2 YFSETQ. There are 13 residues in the CDR3.

The chain recombines TRBV14 with TRBJ2-7, with D perhaps matching TRBD1 (5 bases). V shed 3 bases and J shed 4 bases, with 10 bases lying between them. The CDR3 runs to 13 residues. CDR1 SGHDN and CDR2 FVKESK come from the germline V gene. The CDR3 loop is CASSHRVLYEQYF. The CDR3 DNA sequence: TGTGCCAGCAGCCACAGGGTTTTATACGAGCAGTACTTC. The full variable domain, its missing parts supplied by reference TRBV14 and TRBJ2-7, is EAGVTQFPSHSVIEKGQTVTLRCDPISGHDNLYWYRRVMGKEIKFLLHFVKESKQDESGMPNNRFLAERTGGTYSTLKVQPAELEDSGVYFCASSHRVLYEQYFGPGTRLTVT.

A word on this clone: Relative to the germline gene, one junction end is altered; a read error may explain this. The chain carries TRBV29-1 and TRBJ2-7, with 7 bases aligning to TRBD1. CDR1 and CDR2 from the germline V gene are SQVTM and ANQGSEA. The CDR3 contains 14 residues. The CDR3 loop is CSVEGGPVSYEQYF. CDR3 sequence (DNA): TGCAGCGTCGAAGGGGGCCCCGTTTCCTACGAGCAGTACTTC.